The 19 T cell receptor beta chains listed next were all sequenced from one sample in a study of CD8+ T cells in alopecia areata. Treatment denoted: oral pan-JAK inhibitor, 5-10 mg twice daily. Following extraction, RNA underwent reverse transcription to cDNA, which served as the sequencing template. TCRdb's copy holds only in-frame clones and misses some; the assay was immunoSEQ multiplex PCR. Seen here are 120,000 or so clones, over 60% observed once, and the top ten hold under 7.5%. Source: CD4+ T cells sorted from blood, taken at week 4, from a patient treated with tofacitinib. These receptors came from a human donor with alopecia areata.

Notes on this clone: Distinct nucleotide sequences in the sample also encode this CDR3. The chain joins TRBV29-1 to TRBJ2-1, with 8 bases matching TRBD1. CDR3 length: 13 amino acids. V was pared by 6 bases and J by 0 bases, with 1 base of the junction left unmatched. Germline lookup yields CDR1 SQVTM and CDR2 ANQGSEA. The CDR3 bases are TGCAGCGTCGACAGGGGCTCCTACAATGAGCAGTTCTTC. This codes for CSVDRGSYNEQFF.

V is TRBV5-1 and J is TRBJ2-1; D is unclear. V lost 4 bases and J 7 bases, leaving 9 bases between the germline ends. CDR1 and CDR2 from the germline V gene are SGHRS and YFSETQ. This CDR3 is built from 12 residues. CDR3 DNA: TGCGCCAGCAGCGAACATACTAATGAGCAGTTCTTC. Translation gives CASSEHTNEQFF.

The J gene is TRBJ2-3, the V gene TRBV5-6; no definite D call. The germline V gene has CDR1 SGHDT and CDR2 YYEEEE. The CDR3 sequence is 16 residues long. Deletions cut 2 bases from V and 0 bases from J, with 13 bases between. The CDR3 loop is CASSFFVHPSTDTQYF. The CDR3 DNA is TGTGCCAGCAGCTTCTTTGTCCACCCTAGCACAGATACGCAGTATTTT.

V gene TRBV5-4 combines with J gene TRBJ2-3, with 11 bases lining up with TRBD2. J was trimmed by 6 bases and V by 0 bases; bases with no gene match: 9. This CDR3 has 17 residues. Per germline, CDR1 SGHNT and CDR2 YYREEE (reference sequence). The CDR3: CASSLAASGGFLDTQYF. The CDR3 DNA sequence: TGTGCCAGCAGCTTGGCGGCTAGCGGGGGGTTCTTGGATACGCAGTATTTT.

Only a few counts were recorded for this clone. J is TRBJ2-7 and V is TRBV14, with D possibly matching TRBD2 (6 bases). The germline V and J ends were trimmed by 4 bases and 5 bases, with 15 bases remaining between them. Per the germline V gene, CDR1 is SGHDN and CDR2 is FVKESK. The CDR3 loop spans 14 amino acids. This chain's CDR3 is CASSLGTFSHEQYF. CDR3 DNA sequence: TGTGCCAGCAGCCTAGGGACTTTTTCCCACGAGCAGTACTTC. Using reference TRBV14 and TRBJ2-7 for the parts outside the CDR3, the full variable domain is EAGVTQFPSHSVIEKGQTVTLRCDPISGHDNLYWYRRVMGKEIKFLLHFVKESKQDESGMPNNRFLAERTGGTYSTLKVQPAELEDSGVYFCASSLGTFSHEQYFGPGTRLTVT.

The J gene is TRBJ1-1, the V gene TRBV29-1; perhaps TRBD1 as D (6 bases). The germline gives CDR1 SQVTM, CDR2 ANQGSEA. CDR3 length: 16 amino acids. With 4 bases removed from V and 6 bases from J, the gap between germline ends came to 24 bases. The CDR3 DNA reads TGCAGCGTTGCCGGGGGGCGAGATTTTGCCGTCTCTGAAGCTTTCTTT. Its translation is CSVAGGRDFAVSEAFF.

This clone occurred a few times. The rearrangement joins TRBV18 to TRBJ2-7, with 7 bases fitting TRBD2. The J segment lost 9 bases and the V segment lost 1 base, leaving 6 bases of the junction unmatched. The CDR3 spans 13 residues. Germline CDR1 KGHSH, CDR2 LQKENI. The DNA for the CDR3 is TGTGCCAGCTCACCACGAAGCGGGGAAGCGCAGTACTTC. Amino acids: CASSPRSGEAQYF. The entire variable domain, with the rest obtained from reference TRBV18 and TRBJ2-7, is as follows: NAGVMQNPRHLVRRRGQEARLRCSPMKGHSHVYWYRQLPEEGLKFMVYLQKENIIDESGMPKERFSAEFPKEGPSILRIQQVVRGDSAAYFCASSPRSGEAQYFGPGTRLTVT.

This rearrangement joins TRBV29-1 to TRBJ2-1; TRBD2 matches at 7 bases. From germline, CDR1 is SQVTM and CDR2 ANQGSEA. The CDR3 totals 12 residues. The V and J ends lost 4 bases and 4 bases, in that order; junction bases with no gene match: 1. The CDR3 loop reads CSVGRGYNEQFF. The DNA of the CDR3 is TGCAGCGTTGGGCGGGGGTACAATGAGCAGTTCTTC.

The V call is TRBV7-3, the J call TRBJ2-1; D might be TRBD2 (5 bases). The V gene's germline CDR1 is SGHTA and CDR2 FQGTGA. Trimming took off 2 bases at V and 8 bases at J, with 7 bases between the two ends. CDR3 length: 12 residues. As DNA, the CDR3 is TGTGCCAGCAGCTTAGAGGGCCATGAGCAGTTCTTC. Translated, it gives CASSLEGHEQFF.

In its sample, this clone was seen once. The chain uses TRBV25-1 and TRBJ1-4; D is uncertain. This CDR3 is 11 amino acids long. Per the germline V gene, CDR1 is MGHDK and CDR2 is SYGVNS. Trimming took off 6 bases at V and 6 bases at J, with 5 bases between the two ends. The CDR3 DNA follows: TGTGCCAGCAGGAGGTATGAAAAACTGTTTTTT. Protein product: CASRRYEKLFF.

In its sample, this clone was seen once. The chain joins TRBV7-3 to TRBJ2-5; D ambiguous. The CDR3 consists of 13 residues. Trimming removed 5 bases from V and 3 bases from J, with 10 bases in between. The germline CDR1 and CDR2 sequences are SGHTA and FQGTGA. The chain's CDR3 is CASSPRIEETQYF. CDR3 nucleotides: TGTGCCAGCAGCCCCAGGATTGAAGAGACCCAGTACTTC.

The gene calls are TRBV29-1 and TRBJ2-7, with 8 nucleotides matching TRBD1. The CDR3 is made up of 13 amino acids. Germline-derived CDR1 and CDR2 are SQVTM and ANQGSEA. Germline trimming cut 6 bases from V and 1 base from J; bases unmatched to any gene: 5. CDR3 nucleotide sequence: TGCAGCGTGGGACAGGCTACTTCCTACGAGCAGTACTTC. Translation gives CSVGQATSYEQYF.

This clone was counted only a few times. This chain connects TRBV18 to TRBJ1-4; D not resolved. The CDR3 loop spans 15 amino acids. Germline V gene sequence: CDR1 KGHSH, CDR2 LQKENI. The germline V and J ends were trimmed by 5 bases and 8 bases, with 18 bases remaining between them. The CDR3 protein is CASSSDLEVGEKLFF. The DNA for the CDR3 is TGTGCCAGCTCATCTGACCTGGAAGTGGGGGAAAAACTGTTTTTT.

This clone occurred a few times. The CDR3 region is CASSLGPQGYGYTF. CDR3 nucleotides: TGTGCCAGCAGCTTAGGGCCACAGGGGTATGGCTACACCTTC. This chain joins TRBV7-2 and TRBJ1-2; 7 bases align to TRBD1. V lost 1 base and J lost 5; bases outside the gene matches: 4. The CDR3 consists of 14 residues. Germline CDR1 SGHTA, CDR2 FQGNSA.

This clone showed up just a few times. V gene TRBV5-1 combines with J gene TRBJ1-1; possibly TRBD1 for D (5 bases). Germline V CDR1 and CDR2: SGHRS, YFSETQ. The CDR3 has 15 amino acids. The germline V and J ends were trimmed by 7 bases and 1 base, with 17 bases remaining between them. For the CDR3, the DNA is TGCGCCAGCCAACCTAGACAGATGCAGAACACTGAAGCTTTCTTT. This gives the protein CASQPRQMQNTEAFF.

The chain uses TRBV14 and TRBJ1-1; the D is unclear. The CDR3 length is 13 residues. V was trimmed by 5 bases and J by 3 bases, leaving 10 bases between them. Germline loops: CDR1 SGHDN, CDR2 FVKESK. The chain's CDR3 is CASSYTRDTEAFF. The CDR3 region has the DNA TGTGCCAGCAGCTATACTCGGGACACTGAAGCTTTCTTT.

The gene calls are TRBV7-2 and TRBJ2-5, with a weak D call TRBD1 (7 bases). The CDR3 is made up of 16 amino acids. V lost 6 bases and J lost 2, with 19 bases in between. The germline gives CDR1 SGHTA, CDR2 FQGNSA. In DNA form, the CDR3 reads TGTGCCAGCAGTCTTGGAGGGGGCCGGGGACAAGAGACCCAGTACTTC. Protein product: CASSLGGGRGQETQYF.

The chain uses TRBV21-1 and TRBJ2-5; TRBD1, the table's D call, lacks a check against the DNA. TRBV21-1 is a documented pseudogene. This CDR3 is built from 13 residues. The CDR3 region is CARPRDSQETQYF. The CDR3 nucleotides read TGTGCCCGCCCCCGGGACAGCCAAGAGACCCAGTACTTC.

The chain carries TRBV25-1 and TRBJ1-2; D not resolved. Germline V gives CDR1 MGHDK, CDR2 SYGVNS. Between the trimmed V and J ends, which lost 2 bases and 6 bases, there was a span of 10 bases. This CDR3 is 13 amino acids long. CDR3 sequence: CASSEEWSDGYTF. CDR3 nucleotides: TGTGCCAGCAGTGAAGAATGGTCGGATGGCTACACCTTC.